This TCR beta chain was recovered during a study of blood T cells in healthy people across ages. The CDR3 is 15 residues long. Losses at the gene ends were 6 bases for V and 7 bases for J; bases not matched to a gene: 11. The germline gives CDR1 MNHNY, CDR2 SVGAGI (reference sequence). Findings and caveats of the study: The study found more naive CD4+ cells and higher diversity in long-lived than aged donors.

A second PCR of roughly 6 to 12 cycles used a sample-barcoded 5' primer and a J-beta primer mix. MiXCR, applied by TCRdb to the 5' RACE reads, yields one record per CDR3 protein. The sample has around 620,000 distinct CDR3 sequences; roughly a quarter are singletons. With regard to this clonotype: Its target is unknown.

Those donating, healthy Caucasian individuals from Russia, were aged roughly 6 to 90. The chain is built from TRBV6-6 and TRBJ1-5; 8 bases are a match to TRBD1. Sequencing input: blood. This TCR was recovered from a woman between 65 and 79 years old in good health. The CDR3 region is CASSYRQGLRQPQHF. CDR3 coding DNA: TGTGCCAGCAGCTATAGACAGGGGCTGAGGCAGCCCCAGCATTTT.